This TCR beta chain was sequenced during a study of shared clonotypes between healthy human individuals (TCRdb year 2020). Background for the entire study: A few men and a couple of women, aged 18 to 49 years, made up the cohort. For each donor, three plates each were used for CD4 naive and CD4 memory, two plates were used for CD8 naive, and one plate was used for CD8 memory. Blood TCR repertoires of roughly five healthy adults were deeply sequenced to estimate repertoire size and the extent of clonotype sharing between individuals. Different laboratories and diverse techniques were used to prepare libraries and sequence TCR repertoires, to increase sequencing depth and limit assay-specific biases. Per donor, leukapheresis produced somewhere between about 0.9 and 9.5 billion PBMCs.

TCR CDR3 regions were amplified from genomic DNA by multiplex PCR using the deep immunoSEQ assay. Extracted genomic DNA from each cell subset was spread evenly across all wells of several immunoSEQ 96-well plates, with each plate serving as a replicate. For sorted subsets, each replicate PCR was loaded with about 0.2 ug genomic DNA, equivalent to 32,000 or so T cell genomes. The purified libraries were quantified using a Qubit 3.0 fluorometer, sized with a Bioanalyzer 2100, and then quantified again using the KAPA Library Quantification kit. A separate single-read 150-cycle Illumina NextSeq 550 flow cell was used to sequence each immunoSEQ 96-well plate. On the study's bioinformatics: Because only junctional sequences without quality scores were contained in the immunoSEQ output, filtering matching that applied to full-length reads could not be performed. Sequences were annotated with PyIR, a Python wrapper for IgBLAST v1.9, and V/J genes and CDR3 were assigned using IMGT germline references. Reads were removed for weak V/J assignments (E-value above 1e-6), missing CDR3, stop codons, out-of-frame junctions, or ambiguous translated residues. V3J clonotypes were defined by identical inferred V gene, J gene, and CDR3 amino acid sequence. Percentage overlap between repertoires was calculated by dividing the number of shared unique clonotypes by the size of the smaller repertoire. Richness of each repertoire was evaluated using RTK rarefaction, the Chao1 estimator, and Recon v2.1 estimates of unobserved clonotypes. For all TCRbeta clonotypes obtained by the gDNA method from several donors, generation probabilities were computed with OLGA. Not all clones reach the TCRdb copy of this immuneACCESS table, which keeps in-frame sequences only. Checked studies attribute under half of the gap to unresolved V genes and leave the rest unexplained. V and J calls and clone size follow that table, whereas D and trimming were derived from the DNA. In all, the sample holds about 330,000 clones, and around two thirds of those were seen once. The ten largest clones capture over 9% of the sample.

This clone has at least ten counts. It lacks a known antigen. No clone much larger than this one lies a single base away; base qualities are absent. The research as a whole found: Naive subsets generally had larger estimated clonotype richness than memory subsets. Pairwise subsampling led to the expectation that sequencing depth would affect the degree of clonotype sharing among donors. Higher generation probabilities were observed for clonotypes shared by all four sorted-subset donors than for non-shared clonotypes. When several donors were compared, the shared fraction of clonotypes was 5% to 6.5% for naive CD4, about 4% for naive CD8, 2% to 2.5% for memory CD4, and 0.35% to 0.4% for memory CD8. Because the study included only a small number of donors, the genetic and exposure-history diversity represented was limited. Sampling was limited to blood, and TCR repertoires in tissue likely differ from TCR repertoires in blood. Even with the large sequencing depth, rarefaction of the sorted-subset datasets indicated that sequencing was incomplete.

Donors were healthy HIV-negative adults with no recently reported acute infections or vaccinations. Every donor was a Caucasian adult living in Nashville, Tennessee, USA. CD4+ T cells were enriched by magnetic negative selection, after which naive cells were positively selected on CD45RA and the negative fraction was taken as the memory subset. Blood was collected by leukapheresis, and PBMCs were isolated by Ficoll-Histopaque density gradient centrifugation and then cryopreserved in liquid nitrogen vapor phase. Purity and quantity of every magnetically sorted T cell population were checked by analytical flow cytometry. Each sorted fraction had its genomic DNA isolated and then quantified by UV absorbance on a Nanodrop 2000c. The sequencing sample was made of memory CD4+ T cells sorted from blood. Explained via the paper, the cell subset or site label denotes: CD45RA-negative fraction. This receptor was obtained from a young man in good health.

The CDR3 sequence is CASSFGTEQETQYF. The base sequence is TGTGCCAGCAGCTTCGGGACAGAACAAGAGACCCAGTACTTC. The sequence joins TRBV7-6 to TRBJ2-5; 7 junctional bases match TRBD1. The CDR3 goes from the cysteine to the phenylalanine over 14 residues. Kept here is only the CDR3 DNA, which spans 42 bases and is read in frame from base 1. The CDR1 and CDR2 encoded by the germline V gene are SGHVS and FNYEAQ. Relative to germline, V is missing 3 bases and J is missing 2 bases, with 3 bases of the junction outside any gene match.